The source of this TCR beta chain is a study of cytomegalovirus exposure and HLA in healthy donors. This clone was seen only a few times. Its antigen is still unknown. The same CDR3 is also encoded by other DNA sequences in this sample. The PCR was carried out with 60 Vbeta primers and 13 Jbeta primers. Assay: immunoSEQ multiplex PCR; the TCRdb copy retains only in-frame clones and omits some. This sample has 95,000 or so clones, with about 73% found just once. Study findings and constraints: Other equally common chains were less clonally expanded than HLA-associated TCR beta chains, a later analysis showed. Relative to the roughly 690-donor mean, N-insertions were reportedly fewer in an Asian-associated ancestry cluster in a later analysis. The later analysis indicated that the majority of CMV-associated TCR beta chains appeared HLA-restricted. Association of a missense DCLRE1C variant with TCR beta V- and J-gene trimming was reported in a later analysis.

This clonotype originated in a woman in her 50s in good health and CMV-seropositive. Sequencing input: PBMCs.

The CDR3 DNA sequence: TGTGCCAGCAGCTTGGTAGGGGGAGAGACCCAGTACTTC. Amino acid sequence: CASSLVGGETQYF. This chain links TRBV5-6 with TRBJ2-5; weak D call: TRBD1 (6 bases). From germline, CDR1 is SGHDT and CDR2 YYEEEE. The CDR3 runs to 13 residues. Trimming took off 0 bases at V and 4 bases at J, with 7 bases between the two ends.